The TCR beta chain described here comes from a study of HIV-infected patients and healthy controls. Germline V gene lookup returns CDR1 LGHNA and CDR2 YNFKEQ. V lost 2 bases and J 4 bases, leaving 15 bases between the germline ends. The CDR3 length is 15 residues. Follow-up blood was drawn about 14 weeks, roughly three months, after antiretroviral therapy began. Whole blood was used without fractionation, so all unsorted peripheral T cells were included. Donors lacked febrile or AIDS-related illness, tumors, and hepatitis B or C coinfection. This clonotype was observed many times. Its antigen is undetermined. Reverse transcription used roughly 450 ng RNA and constant-region primers for alpha and beta. Each of the alpha and beta chains got its own library through chain-specific third strand synthesis with indices. MiXCR, applied by TCRdb to the 5' RACE reads, yields one record per CDR3 protein. The data contain approximately 11,000 distinct CDR3 sequences, roughly 5.6% of them singletons.

Study-level findings and limits: During therapy, HIV-associated CDR3s fell significantly in frequency, while CMV-associated CDR3s did not change significantly. Unequal distinct sequence numbers between patients and controls complicated comparisons.

Specimen: blood, collected during antiretroviral therapy. The TCR sequence derives from an adult with HIV infection. The donor label of this sample is uncertain. J is TRBJ2-7 and V is TRBV4-2; D possibly uses TRBD1 or TRBD2 (5 bases each). The CDR3 loop reads CASSQTILGPYEQYF. The CDR3 region has the DNA TGTGCCAGCAGCCAAACGATATTGGGACCATACGAGCAGTACTTC.